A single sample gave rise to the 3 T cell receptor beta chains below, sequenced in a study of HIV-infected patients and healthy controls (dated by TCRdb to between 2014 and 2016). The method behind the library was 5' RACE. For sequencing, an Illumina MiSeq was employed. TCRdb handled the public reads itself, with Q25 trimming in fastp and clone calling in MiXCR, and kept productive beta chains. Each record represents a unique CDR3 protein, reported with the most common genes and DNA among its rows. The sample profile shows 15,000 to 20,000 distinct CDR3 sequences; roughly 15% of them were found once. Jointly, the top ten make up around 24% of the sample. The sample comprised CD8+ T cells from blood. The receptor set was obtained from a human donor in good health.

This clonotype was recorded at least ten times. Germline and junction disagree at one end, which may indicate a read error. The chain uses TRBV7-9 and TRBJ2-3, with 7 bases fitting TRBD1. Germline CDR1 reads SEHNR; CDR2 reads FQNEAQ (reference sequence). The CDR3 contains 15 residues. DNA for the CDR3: TGTGCCAGCAGCTTAGGGGACAGCTTCACAGATACGCTGTATTTT. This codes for CASSLGDSFTDTLYF.

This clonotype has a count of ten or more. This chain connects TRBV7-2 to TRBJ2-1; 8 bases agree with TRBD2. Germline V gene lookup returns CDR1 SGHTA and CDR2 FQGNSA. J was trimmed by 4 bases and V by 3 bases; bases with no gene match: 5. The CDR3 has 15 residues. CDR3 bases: TGTGCCAGCAGCTTGCTGGCGGGGGGTTACAATGAGCAGTTCTTC. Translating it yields CASSLLAGGYNEQFF.

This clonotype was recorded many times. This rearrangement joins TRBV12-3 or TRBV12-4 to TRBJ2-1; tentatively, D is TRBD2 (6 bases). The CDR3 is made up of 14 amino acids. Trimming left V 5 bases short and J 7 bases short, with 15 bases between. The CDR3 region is CASSPLGAGNEQFF. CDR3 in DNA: TGTGCCAGCAGTCCCCTTGGGGCGGGGAATGAGCAGTTCTTC.